This T cell receptor beta chain was observed in a study of early T cells in non-severe SARS-CoV-2 infection. MiXCR was run by TCRdb on the 5' RACE reads, yielding one entry per CDR3 protein. The data show 54,000 or so distinct CDR3 sequences, 5.6% seen once. This clonotype was observed a few times. Trimming took 3 bases from V and 4 from J, leaving 6 bases between them. This CDR3 region has 12 residues. Germline V CDR1 and CDR2: ENHRY, SYGVKD. The chain carries TRBV10-3 and TRBJ1-1, with unresolved D. Sequencing input: whole blood. The TCR originated in an adult who was a healthcare worker with PCR-confirmed SARS-CoV-2 infection or an uninfected control (not recorded which). The CDR3: CAISDKGTEAFF. The CDR3 DNA reads as TGTGCCATCAGTGATAAGGGCACTGAAGCTTTCTTT.